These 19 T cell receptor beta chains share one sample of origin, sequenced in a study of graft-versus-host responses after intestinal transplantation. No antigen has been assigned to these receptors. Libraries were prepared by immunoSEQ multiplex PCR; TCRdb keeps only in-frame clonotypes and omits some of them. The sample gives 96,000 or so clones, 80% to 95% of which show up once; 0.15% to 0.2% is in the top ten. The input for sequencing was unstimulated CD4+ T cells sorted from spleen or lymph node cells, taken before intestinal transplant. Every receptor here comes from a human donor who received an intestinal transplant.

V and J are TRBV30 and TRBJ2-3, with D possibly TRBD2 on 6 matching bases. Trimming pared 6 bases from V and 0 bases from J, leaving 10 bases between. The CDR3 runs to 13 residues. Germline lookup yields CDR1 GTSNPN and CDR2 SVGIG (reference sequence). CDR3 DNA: TGTGCCTGCCTGCGGGGAAGCACAGATACGCAGTATTTT. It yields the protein CACLRGSTDTQYF. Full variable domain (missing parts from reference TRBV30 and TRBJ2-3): SQTIHQWPATLVQPVGSPLSLECTVEGTSNPNLYWYRQAAGRGLQLLFYSVGIGQISSEVPQNLSASRPQDRQFILSSKKLLLSDSGFYLCACLRGSTDTQYFGPGTRLTVL.

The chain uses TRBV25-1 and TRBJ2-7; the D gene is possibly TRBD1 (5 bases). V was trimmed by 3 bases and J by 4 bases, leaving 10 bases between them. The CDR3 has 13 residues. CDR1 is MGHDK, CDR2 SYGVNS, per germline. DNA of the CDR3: TGTGCCAGCAGTGACGTGCAGGGATACGAGCAGTACTTC. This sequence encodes CASSDVQGYEQYF.

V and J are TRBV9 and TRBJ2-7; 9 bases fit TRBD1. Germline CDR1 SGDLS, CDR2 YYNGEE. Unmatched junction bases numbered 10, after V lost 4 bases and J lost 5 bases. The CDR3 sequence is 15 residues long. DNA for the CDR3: TGTGCCAGCAGCCGACCTGGACAGGGGAACCACGAGCAGTACTTC. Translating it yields CASSRPGQGNHEQYF.

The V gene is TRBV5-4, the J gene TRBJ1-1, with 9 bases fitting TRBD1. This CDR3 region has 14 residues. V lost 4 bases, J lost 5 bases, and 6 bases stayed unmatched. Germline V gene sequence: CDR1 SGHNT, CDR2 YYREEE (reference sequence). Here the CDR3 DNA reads TGTGCCAGCAGCCTACAGGGGGCGAAGACTGAAGCTTTCTTT. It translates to CASSLQGAKTEAFF.

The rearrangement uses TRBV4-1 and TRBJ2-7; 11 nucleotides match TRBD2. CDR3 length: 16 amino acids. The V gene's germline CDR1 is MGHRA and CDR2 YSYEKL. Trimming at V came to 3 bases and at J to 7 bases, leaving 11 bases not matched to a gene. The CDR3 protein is CASSHGTSGPPREQYF. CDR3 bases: TGCGCCAGCAGCCACGGGACTAGCGGTCCCCCAAGGGAGCAGTACTTC.

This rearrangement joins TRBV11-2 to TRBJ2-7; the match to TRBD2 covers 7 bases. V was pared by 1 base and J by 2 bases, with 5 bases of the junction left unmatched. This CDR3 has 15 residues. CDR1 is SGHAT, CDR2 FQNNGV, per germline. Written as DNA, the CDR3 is TGTGCCAGCAGCTTAGTTGGGGGGGGAACCTACGAGCAGTACTTC. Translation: CASSLVGGGTYEQYF.

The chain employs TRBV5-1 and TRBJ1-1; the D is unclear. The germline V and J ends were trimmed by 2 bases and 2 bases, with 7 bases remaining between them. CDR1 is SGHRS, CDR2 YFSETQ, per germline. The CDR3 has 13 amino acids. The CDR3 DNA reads TGCGCCAGCAGCTTTACACCTAACACTGAAGCTTTCTTT. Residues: CASSFTPNTEAFF.

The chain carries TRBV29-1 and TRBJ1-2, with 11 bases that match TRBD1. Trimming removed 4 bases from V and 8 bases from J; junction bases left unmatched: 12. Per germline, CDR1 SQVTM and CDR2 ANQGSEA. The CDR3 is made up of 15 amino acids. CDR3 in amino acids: CSVVQDRGRLGGYTF. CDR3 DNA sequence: TGCAGCGTTGTGCAGGACAGGGGGCGCTTAGGGGGCTACACCTTC.

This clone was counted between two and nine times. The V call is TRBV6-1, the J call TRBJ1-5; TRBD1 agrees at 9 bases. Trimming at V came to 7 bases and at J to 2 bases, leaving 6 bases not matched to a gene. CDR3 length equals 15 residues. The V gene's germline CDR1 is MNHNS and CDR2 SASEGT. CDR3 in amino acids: CASKRTGGGNQPQHF. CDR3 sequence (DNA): TGTGCCAGCAAAAGAACAGGGGGCGGCAATCAGCCCCAGCATTTT.

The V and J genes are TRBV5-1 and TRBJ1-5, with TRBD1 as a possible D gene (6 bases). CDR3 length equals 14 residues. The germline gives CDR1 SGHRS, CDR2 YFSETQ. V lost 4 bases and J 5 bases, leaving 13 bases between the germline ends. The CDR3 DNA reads TGCGCCAGCAGCGTGGGACAACAGGATCAGCCCCAGCATTTT. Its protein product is CASSVGQQDQPQHF.

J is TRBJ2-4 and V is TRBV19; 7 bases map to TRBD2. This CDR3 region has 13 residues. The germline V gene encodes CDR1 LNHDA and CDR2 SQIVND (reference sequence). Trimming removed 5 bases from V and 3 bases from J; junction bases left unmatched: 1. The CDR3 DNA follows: TGTGCCAGTAGTCGCGGGGGCAAAAACATTCAGTACTTC. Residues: CASSRGGKNIQYF.

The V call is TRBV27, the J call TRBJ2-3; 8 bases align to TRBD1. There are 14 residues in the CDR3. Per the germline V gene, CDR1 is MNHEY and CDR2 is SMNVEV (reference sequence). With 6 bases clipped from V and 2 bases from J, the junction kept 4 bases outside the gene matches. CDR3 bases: TGTGCCAGCAGGGACAGGGCTTTCACAGATACGCAGTATTTT. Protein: CASRDRAFTDTQYF.

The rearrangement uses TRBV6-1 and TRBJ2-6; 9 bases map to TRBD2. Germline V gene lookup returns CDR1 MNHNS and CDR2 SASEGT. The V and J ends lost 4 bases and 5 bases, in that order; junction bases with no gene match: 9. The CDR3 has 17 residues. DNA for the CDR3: TGTGCCAGCAGTGCAATAGCGGGAGATTATAGGGCCAACGTCCTGACTTTC. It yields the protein CASSAIAGDYRANVLTF.

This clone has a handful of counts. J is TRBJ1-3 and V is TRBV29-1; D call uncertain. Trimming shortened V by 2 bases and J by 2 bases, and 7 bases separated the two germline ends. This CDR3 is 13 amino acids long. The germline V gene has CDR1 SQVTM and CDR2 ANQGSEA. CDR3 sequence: CSVEPYTGNTIYF. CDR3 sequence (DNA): TGCAGCGTTGAACCCTATACTGGAAACACCATATATTTT.

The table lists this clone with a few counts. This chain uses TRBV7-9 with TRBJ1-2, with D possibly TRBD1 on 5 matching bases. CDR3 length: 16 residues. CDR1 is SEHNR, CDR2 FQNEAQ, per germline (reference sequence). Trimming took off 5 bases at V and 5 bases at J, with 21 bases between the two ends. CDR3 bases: TGTGCCAGCAGCCTAACCCGCTCCGGGACTACGTATGGCTACACCTTC. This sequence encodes CASSLTRSGTTYGYTF.

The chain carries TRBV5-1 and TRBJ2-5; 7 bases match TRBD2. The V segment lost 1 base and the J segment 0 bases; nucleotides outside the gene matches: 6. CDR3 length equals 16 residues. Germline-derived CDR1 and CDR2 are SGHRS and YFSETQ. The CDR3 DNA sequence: TGCGCCAGCAGCTTGAGAGCGGGGACGTACCAAGAGACCCAGTACTTC. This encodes CASSLRAGTYQETQYF.

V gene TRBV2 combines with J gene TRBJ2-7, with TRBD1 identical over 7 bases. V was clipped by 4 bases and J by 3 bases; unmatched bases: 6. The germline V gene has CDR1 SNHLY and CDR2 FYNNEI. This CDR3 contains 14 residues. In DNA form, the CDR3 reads TGTGCCAGCAGTGTTAGACAGGGTTACTACGAGCAGTACTTC. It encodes CASSVRQGYYEQYF.

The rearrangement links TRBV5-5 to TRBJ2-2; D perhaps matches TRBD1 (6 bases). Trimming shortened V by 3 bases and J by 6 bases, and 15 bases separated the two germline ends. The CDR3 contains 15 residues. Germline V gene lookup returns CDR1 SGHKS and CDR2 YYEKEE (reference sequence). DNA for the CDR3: TGTGCCAGCAGCTGGGGGACATTGGACCCCGGGGAGCTGTTTTTT. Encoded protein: CASSWGTLDPGELFF.

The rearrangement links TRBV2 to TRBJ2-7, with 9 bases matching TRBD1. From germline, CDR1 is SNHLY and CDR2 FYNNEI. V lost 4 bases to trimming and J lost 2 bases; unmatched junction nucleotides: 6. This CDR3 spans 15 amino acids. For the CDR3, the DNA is TGTGCCAGCAGTGCCCCGGGACAGGGAACCTACGAGCAGTACTTC. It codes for CASSAPGQGTYEQYF.